This T cell receptor beta chain is drawn from a study of blood T cell repertoires in COVID-19. As for the study in general: Samples taken during acute and convalescent COVID-19 were collected in the United States, Italy and Spain. PBMCs, B-cell-depleted T cells, or T cells were the source of the cDNA or gDNA that made up the material.

With V trimmed by 4 bases and J by 2 bases, 14 bases remained unmatched. The CDR3 consists of 18 residues. Germline V gene sequence: CDR1 SGHKS, CDR2 YYEKEE (reference sequence). As processed by the authors: Amplification from reference gene primers served as the basis for estimated nucleated cell counts. Repertoires were generated with immunoSEQ multiplex PCR, while TCRdb's copy carries only in-frame clones and drops some. The V and J calls and clone size are taken from that table; D and trimming were inferred from the DNA. The data hold about 210,000 clones, with around nine tenths observed a single time.

The TCR originated in a man between 18 and 29 years old with active or convalescent COVID-19. The sample consisted of peripheral blood. The chain couples TRBV5-5 to TRBJ1-4; 7 bases are a match to TRBD1. The CDR3 DNA sequence: TGTGCCAGCAGCCAAGCGAACAGGGGAATTGGGACTAATGAAAAACTGTTTTTT. It yields the protein CASSQANRGIGTNEKLFF.